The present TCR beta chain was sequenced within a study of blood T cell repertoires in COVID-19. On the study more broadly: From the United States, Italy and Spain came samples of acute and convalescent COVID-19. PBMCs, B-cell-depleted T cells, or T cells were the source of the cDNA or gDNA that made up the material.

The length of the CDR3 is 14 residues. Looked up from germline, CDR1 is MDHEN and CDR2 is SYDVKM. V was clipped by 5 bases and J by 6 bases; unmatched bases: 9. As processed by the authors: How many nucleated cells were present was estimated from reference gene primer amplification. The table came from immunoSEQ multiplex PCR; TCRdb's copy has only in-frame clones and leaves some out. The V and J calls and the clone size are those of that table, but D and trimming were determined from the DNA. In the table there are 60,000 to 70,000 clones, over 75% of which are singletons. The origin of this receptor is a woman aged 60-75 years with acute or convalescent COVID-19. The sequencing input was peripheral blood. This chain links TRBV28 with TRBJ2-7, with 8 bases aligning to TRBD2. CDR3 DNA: TGTGCCAGCAGTACGCGCGGGGGGCCCGGCGAGCAGTACGTC. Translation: CASSTRGGPGEQYV.